Following are 8 T cell receptor beta chains from one sample sequenced in a study of blood T cells in healthy people across ages (dated by TCRdb to the mid-2010s). Libraries came from 5' RACE. The listed sequencing device is Illumina HiSeq 2500. A second PCR of about 6 to 12 cycles was performed with a sample-barcoded 5' primer and a J-beta primer mix. TCRdb trimmed public reads at Q25 via fastp, called clones via MiXCR and kept in-frame beta chains. Identical CDR3 proteins give one entry, which carries the most common genes and DNA. The table for this sample lists 590,000 or so distinct CDR3 sequences; under 30% of them were counted only once. In total, the top ten clones hold around a sixth of the sample. The specimen was blood. These receptors were collected from a woman of 80 years or more in good health.

There are many counts of this clonotype. The chain joins TRBV7-3 to TRBJ2-1, with TRBD2 identical over 10 bases. The V gene end was trimmed by 1 base and the J gene end by 3 bases; junction bases not matched to a gene: 3. Germline CDR1 SGHTA, CDR2 FQGTGA. The CDR3 totals 16 residues. CDR3 sequence (DNA): TGTGCCAGCAGCTTAAATGTAGCGGGGGGCTACAATGAGCAGTTCTTC. Its translation is CASSLNVAGGYNEQFF.

CDR3 loop: CASSGQGAIGYTF. The DNA for the CDR3 is TGCGCCAGCAGCGGACAGGGGGCGATCGGCTACACCTTC. The genes are TRBV5-1 and TRBJ1-2; 11 bases are shared with TRBD1. Looked up from germline, CDR1 is SGHRS and CDR2 is YFSETQ. Germline trimming cut 4 bases from V and 8 bases from J; bases unmatched to any gene: 4. The CDR3 is made up of 13 amino acids. Complete variable domain (other parts from reference TRBV5-1 and TRBJ1-2): KAGVTQTPRYLIKTRGQQVTLSCSPISGHRSVSWYQQTPGQGLQFLFEYFSETQRNKGNFPGRFSGRQFSNSRSEMNVSTLELGDSALYLCASSGQGAIGYTFGSGTRLTVV.

The chain employs TRBV27 and TRBJ1-6; unclear D gene. This CDR3 is 15 amino acids long. Trimming took 5 bases from V and 6 from J, leaving 14 bases between them. From germline, CDR1 is MNHEY and CDR2 SMNVEV (reference sequence). This chain's CDR3 is CASSNARLGNSPLHF. CDR3 nucleotide sequence: TGTGCCAGCAGTAATGCCCGCCTGGGTAATTCACCCCTCCACTTT.

This clonotype has at least ten counts. The chain has TRBV12-3 or TRBV12-4 and TRBJ2-7; the D is unclear. V shed 2 bases and J shed 7 bases, with 12 bases lying between them. There are 13 residues in the CDR3. The CDR3 loop reads CASSLQLTGEQYF. CDR3 DNA: TGTGCCAGCAGTTTACAACTGACGGGTGAGCAGTACTTC.

In the case of this clonotype: At one end the junction does not follow the germline gene, possibly because of a read error. The J gene is TRBJ2-7, the V gene TRBV11-3; 11 nucleotides agree with TRBD2. This CDR3 spans 15 amino acids. Germline V gene sequence: CDR1 SGHNT, CDR2 YENEEA. Here the CDR3 DNA reads TGTGTCAGCAGCTCAACTAGCGGGGGCTCCTACGAGCAGTACTTC. Amino acid sequence: CVSSSTSGGSYEQYF.

This clonotype was observed many times. The chain recombines TRBV20-1 with TRBJ2-5; tentatively, D is TRBD1 or TRBD2 (6 bases each). CDR1 DFQATT and CDR2 SNEGSKA come from the germline V gene (reference sequence). Between the trimmed V and J ends, which lost 3 bases and 5 bases, there was a span of 13 bases. This CDR3 region has 13 residues. The CDR3 is CSARVGGRETQYF. CDR3 DNA: TGCAGTGCTAGGGTAGGGGGGCGGGAGACCCAGTACTTC.

There are a few counts of this clonotype. The chain couples TRBV4-2 to TRBJ2-3; TRBD1 agrees at 8 bases. V dropped 0 bases and J dropped 7; count of bases not matched to a gene: 12. Per the germline V gene, CDR1 is LGHNA and CDR2 is YNFKEQ. The CDR3 spans 17 residues. This CDR3 is CASSQDHQGALGNTQYF. CDR3 DNA: TGTGCCAGCAGCCAAGATCATCAGGGGGCGCTTGGAAATACGCAGTATTTT.

Ten or more counts support this clonotype. The chain is built from TRBV6-5 and TRBJ2-5, with 7 bases fitting TRBD2. The germline V gene encodes CDR1 MNHEY and CDR2 SVGAGI. The CDR3 length is 15 residues. V lost 5 bases to trimming and J lost 5 bases; unmatched junction nucleotides: 11. The CDR3 DNA is TGTGCCAGCAGTCCCTCGGCGGGGGTGCTGGAGACCCAGTACTTC. It is translated as CASSPSAGVLETQYF.